Listed below are T cell receptor beta chains from one sample, sequenced in a study of T cell repertoires in cytomegalovirus infection. From the reads, TCRdb called clonotypes with MiXCR, one entry per CDR3 protein. Of about 310,000 distinct CDR3 sequences listed, more than 20% were seen once; the top ten hold more than 10%. These receptors' antigens are unknown. The sequencing used cultured PBMCs, collected from culture after CMV antigen stimulation. The source is a human donor in good health (CMV status not recorded). Some clones in this sample may be carry-over from other donors' samples. Each CDR3 is given with its conserved first and last residue. A D gene is named only where the DNA matches it firmly. The listing skips clone size in some rows; elsewhere it reads once, few, many or a size class.

clone_size | j_call | v_call | d_call | cdr3_nt | cdr3_aa
. | TRBJ2-3 | TRBV19 | TRBD2 | TGTGCCAGTAGTACCCCCGGGACTACATCCCGCACAGATACGCAGTATTTT | CASSTPGTTSRTDTQYF
. | TRBJ2-5 | TRBV9 | . | TGTGCCAGCAGCGGAGGGCTAGCGCCCTGGGGAGAGACCCAGTACTTC | CASSGGLAPWGETQYF
. | TRBJ2-7 | TRBV2 | . | TGTGCCAGCAAATACAGTTTGGGGGACGAGCAGTACTTC | CASKYSLGDEQYF
few | TRBJ2-1 | TRBV6-1 | . | TGTGCCAGCCGAGCGGAGAGCTCCTACAATGAGCAGTTCTTC | CASRAESSYNEQFF
. | TRBJ2-1 | TRBV6-2/TRBV6-3 | . | TGTGCCAGCAGTTCGCCCGGGACCCAGATGGGTGAGCAGTTCTTC | CASSSPGTQMGEQFF
. | TRBJ1-2 | TRBV12-3/TRBV12-4 | . | TGTGCCAGCAGTTCAGCACGGGACAGCTACACCTTC | CASSSARDSYTF
. | TRBJ1-2 | TRBV4-3 | . | TGCGCCAGCAGCCAAGAAGAACGGGGCTACACCTTC | CASSQEERGYTF
few | TRBJ2-1 | TRBV27 | TRBD2 | TGTGCCAGCAGTTTCTTGACTAGCGGGAGGAACTACAATGAGCAGTTCTTC | CASSFLTSGRNYNEQFF
. | TRBJ2-5 | TRBV30 | TRBD2 | TGTGCCTGGAGTAAGGGACTAGCGGGAGCCCAAGAGACCCAGTACTTC | CAWSKGLAGAQETQYF
few | TRBJ2-1 | TRBV29-1 | . | TGCAGCGTCAATGGGGTAGCGGAGCTCTCCTACAATGAGCAGTTCTTC | CSVNGVAELSYNEQFF
. | TRBJ2-3 | TRBV24-1 | TRBD1 | TGTGCCACCAGTGACCTTGACAGGGGAGGCGATACGCAGTATTTT | CATSDLDRGGDTQYF
. | TRBJ2-1 | TRBV6-5 | . | TGTGCCAGCAGGATTAGCGGAATCTACAATGAGCAGTTCTTC | CASRISGIYNEQFF
few | TRBJ1-3 | TRBV5-4 | . | TGTGCCAGCAGCTTACAGGGACCTGGAAACACCATATATTTT | CASSLQGPGNTIYF
. | TRBJ2-4 | TRBV20-1 | . | TGCAGTGCCCCCGGGCTCCCAGGCATTCAGTACTTC | CSAPGLPGIQYF
. | TRBJ2-7 | TRBV7-2 | . | TGTGCCAGCAGGGCACCGGGAACCCGCTTCTACGAGCAGTACTTC | CASRAPGTRFYEQYF
. | TRBJ1-5 | TRBV10-3 | TRBD1 | TGTGCCATCAGTGACGGCAGGGGGAGTCTCCGAAGCAATCAGCCCCAGCATTTT | CAISDGRGSLRSNQPQHF
few | TRBJ2-1 | TRBV4-1 | . | TGCGCCAGCAGCCCCTTGGACTCCCTGAGCTCCTACAATGAGCAGTTCTTC | CASSPLDSLSSYNEQFF
. | TRBJ1-4 | TRBV15 | . | TGTGCCACCAGCAGAGATCGGTCGGAAAAACTGTTTTTT | CATSRDRSEKLFF
few | TRBJ2-7 | TRBV11-1 | TRBD2 | TGTGCCAGCAGCTTAGCGTTAACTAGCGCCGAGCAGTACTTC | CASSLALTSAEQYF
. | TRBJ2-3 | TRBV11-3 | . | TGTGCCAGCAGCTTAGATCCCCCTCGGGGGTTCGACACAGATACGCAGTATTTT | CASSLDPPRGFDTDTQYF
. | TRBJ2-1 | TRBV10-3 | . | TGTGCCATCAGTGGGCCAGCGGTTGGGCAGGGAGAGCAGTTCTTC | CAISGPAVGQGEQFF
few | TRBJ1-5 | TRBV6-2/TRBV6-3 | . | TGTGCCAGCAGCGATCCCCTTCAGGTGGTCAATCAGCCCCAGCATTTT | CASSDPLQVVNQPQHF
. | TRBJ2-5 | TRBV10-2 | TRBD2 | TGCGCCAGCAGTGACTCCGGACTAGCGGGAGGGTCGGGAGAGACCCAGTACTTC | CASSDSGLAGGSGETQYF
many | TRBJ2-5 | TRBV7-9 | TRBD2 | TGTGCCAGCAGCTCCCCCTTAAGCGGGAGGGAAGAGACCCAGTACTTC | CASSSPLSGREETQYF
few | TRBJ2-1 | TRBV12-3/TRBV12-4 | TRBD2 | TGTGCCAGCAGTCCACGGGAGGAGGGGCCCAATGAGCAGTTCTTC | CASSPREEGPNEQFF
. | TRBJ1-1 | TRBV20-1 | TRBD1 | TGCAGTGCTAGGAAAACAGGGGAGTTTATGAACACTGAAGCTTTCTTT | CSARKTGEFMNTEAFF
. | TRBJ2-5 | TRBV20-1 | . | TGCAGTGCCCCGAAAAGCGTGGAGACCCAGTACTTC | CSAPKSVETQYF
once | TRBJ1-6 | TRBV28 | . | TGTGCCAGCAGTTGGATATCCTCCTATAATTCACCCCTCCACTTT | CASSWISSYNSPLHF
many | TRBJ2-3 | TRBV5-4 | TRBD2 | TGTGCCAGCAGCCCCAGCGGGACGAGCACAGATACGCAGTATTTT | CASSPSGTSTDTQYF
. | TRBJ2-1 | TRBV6-2/TRBV6-3 | TRBD2 | TGTGCCAGCAGACCTACTAGCGGGAGGCCCCGAAGTGAGCAGTTCTTC | CASRPTSGRPRSEQFF
few | TRBJ1-1 | TRBV19 | . | TGTGCCAGTAGTCGACAGCACACTGAAGCTTTCTTT | CASSRQHTEAFF
. | TRBJ2-1 | TRBV6-2/TRBV6-3 | . | TGTGCCAGCAGGGTGGCCCTCTCGCGGCAAGAGCAGTTCTTC | CASRVALSRQEQFF
few | TRBJ2-5 | TRBV7-9 | . | TGTGCCAGCAGCTTCATCTCTAGCGTACAAGAGACCCAGTACTTC | CASSFISSVQETQYF
many | TRBJ2-3 | TRBV7-2 | . | TGTGCCAGCAGCTTAGCGGGGTGGGGAACCACAGATACGCAGTATTTT | CASSLAGWGTTDTQYF
. | TRBJ2-3 | TRBV7-2 | . | TGTGCCAGCAGTCTAGTTGGGTTGGGGGGTACGCAGTATTTT | CASSLVGLGGTQYF
once | TRBJ2-7 | TRBV20-1 | TRBD2 | TGCAGTGCCCCGGGACTAGCGGGAGGGTACGAGCAGTACTTC | CSAPGLAGGYEQYF
. | TRBJ2-6 | TRBV27 | . | TGTGCCAGCGCCCTTTTACAACGCTTGAGTACTGGGGCCAACGTCCTGACTTTC | CASALLQRLSTGANVLTF
. | TRBJ2-3 | TRBV30 | TRBD2 | TGTGCCTCCCGCCTAGCGGGATCAGATACGCAGTATTTT | CASRLAGSDTQYF
many | TRBJ2-1 | TRBV4-3 | . | TGCGCCAGCAGCCAAGAATTGGAGGGGAGGAATGAGCAGTTCTTC | CASSQELEGRNEQFF
few | TRBJ1-2 | TRBV20-1 | TRBD1 | TGCAGTGCCCAAAGGGACAGGGAGTATGGCTACACCTTC | CSAQRDREYGYTF
. | TRBJ2-6 | TRBV20-1 | TRBD2 | TGCAGTGCTGACGGGGAGGGCAACCGCTACTCTGGGGCCAACGTCCTGACTTTC | CSADGEGNRYSGANVLTF
. | TRBJ1-1 | TRBV5-1 | . | TGCGCCAGCAGGCGGGGGGCTGTAGGCACTGAAGCTTTCTTT | CASRRGAVGTEAFF
. | TRBJ1-2 | TRBV7-6 | . | TGTGCCAGCAGCCCCAGCGGCGCTGTCGACGGCTACACCTTC | CASSPSGAVDGYTF
. | TRBJ1-1 | TRBV29-1 | . | TGCAGCGTTGAAGATTCCGCAGGGATCACTGAAGCTTTCTTT | CSVEDSAGITEAFF
. | TRBJ2-1 | TRBV11-3 | . | TGTGCCAGCAGCCGTACGGACTACTACAATGAGCAGTTCTTC | CASSRTDYYNEQFF
. | TRBJ2-7 | TRBV9 | TRBD2 | TGTGCCAGCAGCCCCCGAGGAGAAGGTTACGGCGGGAGCTCCTACGAGCAGTACTTC | CASSPRGEGYGGSSYEQYF